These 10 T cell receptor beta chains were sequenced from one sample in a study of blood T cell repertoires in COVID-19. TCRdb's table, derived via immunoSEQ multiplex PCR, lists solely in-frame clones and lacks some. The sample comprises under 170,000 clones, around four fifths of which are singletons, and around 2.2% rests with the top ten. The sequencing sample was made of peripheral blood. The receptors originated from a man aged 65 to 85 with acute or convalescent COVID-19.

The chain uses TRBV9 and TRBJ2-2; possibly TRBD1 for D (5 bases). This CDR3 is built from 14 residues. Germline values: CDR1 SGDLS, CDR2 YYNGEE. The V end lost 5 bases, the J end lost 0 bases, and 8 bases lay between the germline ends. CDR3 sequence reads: CASRDNTNTGELFF. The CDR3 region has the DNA TGTGCCAGCAGGGACAATACGAACACCGGGGAGCTGTTTTTT.

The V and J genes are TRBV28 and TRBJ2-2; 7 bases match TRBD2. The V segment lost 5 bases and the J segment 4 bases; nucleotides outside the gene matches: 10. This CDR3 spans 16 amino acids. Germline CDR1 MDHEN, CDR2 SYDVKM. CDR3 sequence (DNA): TGTGCCAGCAGTCGTTGGGCGGGAGAGGGCACCGGGGAGCTGTTTTTT. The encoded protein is CASSRWAGEGTGELFF.

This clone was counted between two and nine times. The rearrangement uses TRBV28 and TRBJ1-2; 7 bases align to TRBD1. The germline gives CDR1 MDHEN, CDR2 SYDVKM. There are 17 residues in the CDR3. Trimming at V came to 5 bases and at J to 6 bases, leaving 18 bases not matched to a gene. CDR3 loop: CASSRSTGRFIHDGYTF. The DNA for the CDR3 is TGTGCCAGCAGTAGGTCGACAGGGCGCTTTATACACGATGGCTACACCTTC.

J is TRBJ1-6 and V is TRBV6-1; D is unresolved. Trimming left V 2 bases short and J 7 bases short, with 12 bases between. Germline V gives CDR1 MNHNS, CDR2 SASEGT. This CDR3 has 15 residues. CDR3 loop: CASSEWAIINSPLHF. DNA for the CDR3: TGTGCCAGCAGTGAATGGGCCATAATAAATTCACCCCTCCACTTT.

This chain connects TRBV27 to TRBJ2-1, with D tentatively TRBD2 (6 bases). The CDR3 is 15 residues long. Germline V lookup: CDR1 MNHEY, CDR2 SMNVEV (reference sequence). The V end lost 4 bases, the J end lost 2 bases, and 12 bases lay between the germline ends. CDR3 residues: CASSSPGGAYNEQFF. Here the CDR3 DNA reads TGTGCCAGCAGTTCCCCCGGCGGGGCCTACAATGAGCAGTTCTTC.

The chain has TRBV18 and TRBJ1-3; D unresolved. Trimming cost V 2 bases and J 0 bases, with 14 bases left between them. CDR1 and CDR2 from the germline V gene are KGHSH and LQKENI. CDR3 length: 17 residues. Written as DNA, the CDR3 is TGTGCCAGCTCACCATCGGGGATTAAGAGCTCTGGAAACACCATATATTTT. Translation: CASSPSGIKSSGNTIYF.

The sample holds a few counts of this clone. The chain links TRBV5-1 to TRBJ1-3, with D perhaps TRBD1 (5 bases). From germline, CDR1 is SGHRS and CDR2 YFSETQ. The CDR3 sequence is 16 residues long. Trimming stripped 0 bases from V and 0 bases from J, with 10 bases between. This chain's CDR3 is CASSLDRQGSGNTIYF. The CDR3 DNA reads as TGCGCCAGCAGCTTGGACCGGCAGGGCTCTGGAAACACCATATATTTT.

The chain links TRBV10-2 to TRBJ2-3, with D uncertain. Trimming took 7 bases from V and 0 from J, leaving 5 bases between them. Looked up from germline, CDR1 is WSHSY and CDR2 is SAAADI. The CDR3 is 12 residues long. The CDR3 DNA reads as TGCGCCAGCAAGACTAGCACAGATACGCAGTATTTT. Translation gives CASKTSTDTQYF.

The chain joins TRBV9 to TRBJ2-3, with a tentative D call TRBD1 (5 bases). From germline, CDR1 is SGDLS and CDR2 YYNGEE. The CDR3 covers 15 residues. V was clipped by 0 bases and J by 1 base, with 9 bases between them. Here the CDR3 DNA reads TGTGCCAGCAGCGTAGCGGAAGGGGGCACAGATACGCAGTATTTT. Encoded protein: CASSVAEGGTDTQYF.

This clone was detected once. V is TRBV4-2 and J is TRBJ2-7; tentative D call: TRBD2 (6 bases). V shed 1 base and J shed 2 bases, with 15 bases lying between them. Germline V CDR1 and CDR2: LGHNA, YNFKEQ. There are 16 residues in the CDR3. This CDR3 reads CASSQGAGTGAYEQYF. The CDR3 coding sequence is TGTGCCAGCAGCCAAGGGGCGGGGACGGGGGCCTACGAGCAGTACTTC.